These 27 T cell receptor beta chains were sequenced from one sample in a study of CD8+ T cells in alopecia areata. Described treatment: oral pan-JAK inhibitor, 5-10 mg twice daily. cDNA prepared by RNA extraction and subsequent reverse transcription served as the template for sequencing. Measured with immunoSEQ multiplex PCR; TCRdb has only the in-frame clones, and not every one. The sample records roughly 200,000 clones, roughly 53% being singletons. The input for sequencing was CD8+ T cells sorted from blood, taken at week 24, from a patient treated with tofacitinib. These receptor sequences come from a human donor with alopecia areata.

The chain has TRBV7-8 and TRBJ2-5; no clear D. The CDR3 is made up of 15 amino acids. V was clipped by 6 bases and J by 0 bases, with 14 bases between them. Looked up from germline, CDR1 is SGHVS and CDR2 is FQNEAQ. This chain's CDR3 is CASSRYWGDQETQYF. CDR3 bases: TGTGCCAGCAGTCGTTATTGGGGTGACCAAGAGACCCAGTACTTC.

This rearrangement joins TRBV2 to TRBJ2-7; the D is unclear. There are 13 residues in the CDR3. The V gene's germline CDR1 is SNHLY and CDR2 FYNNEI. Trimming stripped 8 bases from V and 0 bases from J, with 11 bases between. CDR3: CASGVSSSYEQYF. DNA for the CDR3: TGTGCCAGCGGAGTAAGCAGCTCCTACGAGCAGTACTTC.

CDR3 loop: CSGISGGAYNEQFF. The CDR3 coding sequence is TGCAGCGGAATTAGCGGGGGGGCCTACAATGAGCAGTTCTTC. The chain has TRBV29-1 and TRBJ2-1; 11 nucleotides match TRBD2. This CDR3 comprises 14 residues. V trimming: 7 bases; J trimming: 2 bases; junction bases outside the gene matches: 4. CDR1 SQVTM and CDR2 ANQGSEA come from the germline V gene.

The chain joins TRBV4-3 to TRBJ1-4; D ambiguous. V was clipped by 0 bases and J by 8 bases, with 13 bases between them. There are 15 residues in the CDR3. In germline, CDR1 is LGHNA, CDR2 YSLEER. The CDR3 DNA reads TGCGCCAGCAGCCAAGATTGGGAAGTTACCGAAAAACTGTTTTTT. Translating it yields CASSQDWEVTEKLFF.

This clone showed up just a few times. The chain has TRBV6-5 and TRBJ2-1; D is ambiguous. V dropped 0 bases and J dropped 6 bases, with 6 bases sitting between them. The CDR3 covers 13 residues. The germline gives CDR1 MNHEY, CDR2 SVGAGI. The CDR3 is CASSYSTLNEQFF. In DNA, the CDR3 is TGTGCCAGCAGTTACTCCACCCTCAATGAGCAGTTCTTC.

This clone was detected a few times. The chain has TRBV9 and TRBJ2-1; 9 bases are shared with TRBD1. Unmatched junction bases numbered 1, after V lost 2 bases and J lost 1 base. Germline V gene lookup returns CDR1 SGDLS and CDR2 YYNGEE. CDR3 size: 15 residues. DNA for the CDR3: TGTGCCAGCAGCGTTGGGACAGGGTCCTACAATGAGCAGTTCTTC. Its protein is CASSVGTGSYNEQFF.

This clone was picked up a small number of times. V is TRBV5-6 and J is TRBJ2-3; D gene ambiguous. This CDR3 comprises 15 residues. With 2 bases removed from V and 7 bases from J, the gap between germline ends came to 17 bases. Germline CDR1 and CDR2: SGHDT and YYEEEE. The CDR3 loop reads CASSFLTAPLYTQYF. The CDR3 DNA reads TGTGCCAGCAGCTTCTTGACGGCTCCCTTATATACGCAGTATTTT.

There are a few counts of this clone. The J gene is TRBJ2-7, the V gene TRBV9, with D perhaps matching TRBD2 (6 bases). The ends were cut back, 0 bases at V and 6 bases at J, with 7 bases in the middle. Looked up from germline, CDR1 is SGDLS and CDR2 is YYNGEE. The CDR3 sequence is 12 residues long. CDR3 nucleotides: TGTGCCAGCAGCGTAGGGGACTCCGAGCAGTACTTC. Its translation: CASSVGDSEQYF.

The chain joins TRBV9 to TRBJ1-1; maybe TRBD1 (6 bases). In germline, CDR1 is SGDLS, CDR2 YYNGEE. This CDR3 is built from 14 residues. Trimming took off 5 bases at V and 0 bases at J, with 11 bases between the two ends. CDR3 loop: CASSATGLNTEAFF. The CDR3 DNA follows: TGTGCCAGCAGTGCGACAGGTTTGAACACTGAAGCTTTCTTT.

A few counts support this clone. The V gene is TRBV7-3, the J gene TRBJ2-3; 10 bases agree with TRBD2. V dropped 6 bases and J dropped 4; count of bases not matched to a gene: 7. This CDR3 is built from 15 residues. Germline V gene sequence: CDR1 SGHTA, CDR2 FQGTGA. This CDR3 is CASSSGLAASDTQYF. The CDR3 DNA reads TGTGCCAGCAGTTCCGGACTAGCGGCTTCAGATACGCAGTATTTT. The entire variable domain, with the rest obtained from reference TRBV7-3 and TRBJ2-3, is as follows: GAGVSQTPSNKVTEKGKYVELRCDPISGHTALYWYRQSLGQGPEFLIYFQGTGAADDSGLPNDRFFAVRPEGSVSTLKIQRTERGDSAVYLCASSSGLAASDTQYFGPGTRLTVL.

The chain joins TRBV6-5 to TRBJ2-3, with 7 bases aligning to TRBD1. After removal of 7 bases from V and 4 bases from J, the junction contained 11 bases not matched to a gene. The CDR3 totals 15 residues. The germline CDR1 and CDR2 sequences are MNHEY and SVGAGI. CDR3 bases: TGTGCCAGCAAGGCAATGACAGGGTCCGCAGATACGCAGTATTTT. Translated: CASKAMTGSADTQYF.

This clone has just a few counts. The CDR3 protein is CSAARRGSSYEQYF. The CDR3 DNA follows: TGCAGCGCCGCGCGGCGGGGGAGCTCCTACGAGCAGTACTTC. The rearrangement uses TRBV29-1 and TRBJ2-7, with 7 bases fitting TRBD2. This CDR3 is 14 amino acids long. V was pared by 7 bases and J by 0 bases, with 9 bases of the junction left unmatched. CDR1 and CDR2 from the germline V gene are SQVTM and ANQGSEA.

The CDR3 is CASSRPSHRSSYNEQFF. The CDR3 DNA reads as TGTGCCAGCAGCCGCCCTAGTCACAGGAGCTCCTACAATGAGCAGTTCTTC. The V call is TRBV11-1, the J call TRBJ2-1; maybe TRBD1 (5 bases). The CDR3 runs 17 residues. The germline V and J ends were trimmed by 5 bases and 0 bases, with 17 bases remaining between them. Germline CDR1 reads SGHAT; CDR2 reads FQDESV (reference sequence). Supplemented by reference TRBV11-1 and TRBJ2-1, the full variable domain reads EAEVAQSPRYKITEKSQAVAFWCDPISGHATLYWYRQILGQGPELLVQFQDESVVDDSQLPKDRFSAERLKGVDSTLKIQPAELGDSAMYLCASSRPSHRSSYNEQFFGPGTRLTVL.

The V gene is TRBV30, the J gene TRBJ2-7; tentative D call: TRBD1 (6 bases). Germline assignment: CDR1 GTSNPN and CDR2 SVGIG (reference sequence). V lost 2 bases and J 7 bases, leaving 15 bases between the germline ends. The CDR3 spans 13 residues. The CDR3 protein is CAWSLSLTGEQYF. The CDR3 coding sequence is TGTGCCTGGAGTCTATCTTTAACAGGGGAGCAGTACTTC.

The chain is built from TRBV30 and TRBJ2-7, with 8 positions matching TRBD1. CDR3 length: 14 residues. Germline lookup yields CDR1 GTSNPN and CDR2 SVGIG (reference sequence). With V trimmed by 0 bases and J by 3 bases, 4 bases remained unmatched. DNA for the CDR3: TGTGCCTGGAGTGTGGGACAGGCTAACTACGAGCAGTACTTC. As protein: CAWSVGQANYEQYF.

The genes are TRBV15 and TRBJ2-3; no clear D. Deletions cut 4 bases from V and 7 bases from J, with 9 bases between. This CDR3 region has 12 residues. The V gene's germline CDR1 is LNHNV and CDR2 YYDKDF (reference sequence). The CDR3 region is CATSTEAYTQYF. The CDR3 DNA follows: TGTGCCACCAGCACAGAGGCCTATACGCAGTATTTT.

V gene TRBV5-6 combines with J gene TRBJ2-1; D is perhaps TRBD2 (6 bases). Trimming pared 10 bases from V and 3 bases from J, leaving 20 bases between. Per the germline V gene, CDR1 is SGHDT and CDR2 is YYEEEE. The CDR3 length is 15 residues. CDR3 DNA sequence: TGTGCCGGGGGGAACACGCGAGAAGACTACAATGAGCAGTTCTTC. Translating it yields CAGGNTREDYNEQFF.

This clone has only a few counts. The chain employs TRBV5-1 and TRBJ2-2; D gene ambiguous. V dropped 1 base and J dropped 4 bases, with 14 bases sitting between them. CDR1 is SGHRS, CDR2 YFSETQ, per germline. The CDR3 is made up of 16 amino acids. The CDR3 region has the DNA TGCGCCAGCAGCTTGTATTCTCAGGAATCCACCGGGGAGCTGTTTTTT. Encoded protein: CASSLYSQESTGELFF. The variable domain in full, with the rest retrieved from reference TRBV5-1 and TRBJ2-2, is KAGVTQTPRYLIKTRGQQVTLSCSPISGHRSVSWYQQTPGQGLQFLFEYFSETQRNKGNFPGRFSGRQFSNSRSEMNVSTLELGDSALYLCASSLYSQESTGELFFGEGSRLTVL.

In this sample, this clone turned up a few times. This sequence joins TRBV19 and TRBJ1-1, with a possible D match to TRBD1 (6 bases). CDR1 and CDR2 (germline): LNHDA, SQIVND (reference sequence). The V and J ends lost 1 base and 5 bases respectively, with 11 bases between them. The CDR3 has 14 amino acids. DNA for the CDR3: TGTGCCAGTAGTATAGCCCGAGGGGGAACTGAAGCTTTCTTT. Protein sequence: CASSIARGGTEAFF.

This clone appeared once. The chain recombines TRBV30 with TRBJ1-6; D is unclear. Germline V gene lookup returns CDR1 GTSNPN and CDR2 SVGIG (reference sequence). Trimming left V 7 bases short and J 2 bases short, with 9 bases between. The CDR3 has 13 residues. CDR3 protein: CASEWAYNSPLHF. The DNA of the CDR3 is TGTGCCTCCGAATGGGCCTATAATTCACCCCTCCACTTT.

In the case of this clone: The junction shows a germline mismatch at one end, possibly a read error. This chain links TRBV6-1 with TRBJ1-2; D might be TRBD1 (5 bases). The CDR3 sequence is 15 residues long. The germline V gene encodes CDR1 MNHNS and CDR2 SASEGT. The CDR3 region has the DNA TGTGCCAGCAGTGAATCAATGAAAGGGGACTACGGCTACACCTTC. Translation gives CASSESMKGDYGYTF.

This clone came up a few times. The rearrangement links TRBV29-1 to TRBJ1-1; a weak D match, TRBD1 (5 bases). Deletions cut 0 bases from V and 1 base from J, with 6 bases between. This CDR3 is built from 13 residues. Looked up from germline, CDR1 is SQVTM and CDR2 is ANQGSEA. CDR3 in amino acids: CSVEEGTNTEAFF. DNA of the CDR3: TGCAGCGTTGAAGAAGGGACGAACACTGAAGCTTTCTTT.

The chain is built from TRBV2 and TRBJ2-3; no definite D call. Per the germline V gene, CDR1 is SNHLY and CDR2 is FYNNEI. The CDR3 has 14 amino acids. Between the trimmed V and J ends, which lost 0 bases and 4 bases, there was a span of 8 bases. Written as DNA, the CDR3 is TGTGCCAGCAGTGAAGCGCTTGGCGCAGATACGCAGTATTTT. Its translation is CASSEALGADTQYF.

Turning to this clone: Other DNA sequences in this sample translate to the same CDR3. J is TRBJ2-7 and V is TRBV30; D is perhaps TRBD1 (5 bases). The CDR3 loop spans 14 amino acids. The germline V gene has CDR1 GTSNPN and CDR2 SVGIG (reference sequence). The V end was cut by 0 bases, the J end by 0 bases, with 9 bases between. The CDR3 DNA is TGTGCCTGGAGTGTAGGGGATAACTCCTACGAGCAGTACTTC. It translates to CAWSVGDNSYEQYF.

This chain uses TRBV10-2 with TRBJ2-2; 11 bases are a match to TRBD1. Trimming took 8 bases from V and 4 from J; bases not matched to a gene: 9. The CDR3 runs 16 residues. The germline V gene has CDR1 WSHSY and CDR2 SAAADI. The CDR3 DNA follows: TGCGCCAGCTTCTACCCCGGGACAGGGGGCACCGGGGAGCTGTTTTTT. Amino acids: CASFYPGTGGTGELFF.

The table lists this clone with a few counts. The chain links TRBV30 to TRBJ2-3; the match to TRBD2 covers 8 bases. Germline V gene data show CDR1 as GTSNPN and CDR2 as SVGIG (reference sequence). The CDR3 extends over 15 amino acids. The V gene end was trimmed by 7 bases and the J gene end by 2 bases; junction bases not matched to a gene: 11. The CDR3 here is CASNRRGAYTDTQYF. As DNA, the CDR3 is TGTGCCTCTAATAGGCGGGGGGCTTACACAGATACGCAGTATTTT.

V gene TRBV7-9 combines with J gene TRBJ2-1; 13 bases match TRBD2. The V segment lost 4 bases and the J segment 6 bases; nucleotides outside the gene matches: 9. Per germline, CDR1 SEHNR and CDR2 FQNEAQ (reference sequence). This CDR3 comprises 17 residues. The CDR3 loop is CASSYGTSGIKANEQFF. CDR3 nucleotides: TGTGCCAGCAGCTACGGGACTAGCGGGATAAAAGCCAATGAGCAGTTCTTC.